Sequencing of this T cell receptor beta chain was carried out in a study of beta chain features in type 1 diabetes (dated by TCRdb to 2016 to 2019). Some background on the complete study: Patients and healthy donors did not differ in mean age, gender distribution, total cell number or subset yield. In the study, recently diagnosed type 1 diabetes patients and matched healthy donors were compared on the TCRB repertoires of their sorted circulating CD4+ T cell subsets. Whereas all 28 donors provided naive and central memory subsets, regulatory and stem cell-like memory subsets were isolated from just 8 patients and roughly eight healthy donors. A total of roughly 98,000,000 sorted cells were examined across all samples, and a strong correlation was observed between cell number per subset and RNA yield. What the research found in general, with its limitations: Only small numbers of individuals were included in the HLA sub-analyses, which left unresolved whether HLA type had any influence on TCRB rearrangement. Naive, central memory and regulatory TCRB repertoires appeared to be more similar among patients than among healthy donors. Shorter templates might be favored by PCR, yet because patient and control samples were amplified and corrected together, any such skew would affect both groups equally. Because cDNA was sequenced instead of genomic DNA, activated cells with high expression could be over-represented, although the groups did not differ in activation or CD3 levels. Type 1 diabetes patients showed a moderate but significant shortening of TCRB CDR3 length in all four CD4+ subsets. At VDJ recombination sites, type 1 diabetes patients had fewer insertions and more deleted nucleotides, which implies abnormalities in thymic rearrangement.

A single peripheral blood draw of about 116 mL on average was collected from each donor into heparinised tubes. A BD FACSAria II and a panel including CD45RO, CCR7, CD25, CD127, CD95 and CD27 were used to sort naive, central memory, regulatory and stem cell-like memory CD4+ T cells. A purity above 98% was achieved for all sorted populations. Right away, PBMCs were isolated by Lymphoprep density gradient centrifugation and were stained directly, with no culture step. So that batch effects would be minimized, each experiment stained and sorted samples in pairs, pairing one healthy donor with one patient. The entire isolated RNA was reverse transcribed using the High Capacity cDNA Reverse Transcription Kit, and thus expressed TCRB transcripts were sequenced. Deep immunoSEQ sequencing was applied to naive, central memory and regulatory T cell samples, giving an average of roughly 3.6 million total reads per sample. Sorted cells were lysed in RLT buffer and RNA was extracted with DNase-treated RNeasy Micro or Mini kits, depending on cell number. Each cell subset was processed separately to prevent cross-contamination, with patient and healthy donor samples processed together. The immunoSEQ multiplex PCR was used to amplify TCRB sequences from cDNA, yielding 87-bp fragments that span the CDR3 region. The amplicons were sequenced using the Illumina HiSeq platform. Per the source publication's procedure: Synthetic template baselines were used to correct PCR bias computationally, reads within Hamming distance 2 were collapsed, and singletons that could not be merged were discarded. By aligning reads against IMGT, V, D and J genes, CDR3 length, and insertions or deletions at six rearrangement sites were assigned. Within each subset, clonotype counts were normalized to sorted cell number, and only after that were true diversity and Gini coefficients computed with the tcR R package. The overlap coefficient, calculated on TCRB nucleotide sequences, was used to measure repertoire sharing. The immuneACCESS repertoire file appears here via TCRdb, limited to in-frame rearrangements. These files lack a portion of the clones; in checked studies, under half of the deficit traces to unresolved V genes, and the cause of the others is not known. V and J calls and clone size are given by that table; D and trimming were obtained from the DNA. This sample comprises about 290,000 clones, approximately 8% of them detected only once. Jointly, the top ten make up roughly 1% of the sample.

For this clone: What antigen it recognizes has not been identified. Base qualities are missing; no much larger clone stands one base away.

The junction shows trimming of 3 bases on V and 5 bases on J, and the gene matches do not reach 16 bases of it. CDR1 SQVTM and CDR2 ANQGSEA were looked up in the germline V gene. Its CDR3 holds 17 amino acids, cysteine through phenylalanine. The read is trimmed to its CDR3 DNA, 51 bases read in frame from base 1. The chain is made from TRBV29-1 and TRBJ2-5; TRBD2 lines up with 9 middle nucleotides. The sample comprised central memory CD4+ T cells from blood. The sequence was obtained from a woman aged 18-29 years in good health. The CDR3 reads CSVDVLAGLKFRETQYF. The nucleotide sequence reads as follows: TGCAGCGTTGACGTACTAGCGGGTTTGAAGTTTAGGGAGACCCAGTACTTC.